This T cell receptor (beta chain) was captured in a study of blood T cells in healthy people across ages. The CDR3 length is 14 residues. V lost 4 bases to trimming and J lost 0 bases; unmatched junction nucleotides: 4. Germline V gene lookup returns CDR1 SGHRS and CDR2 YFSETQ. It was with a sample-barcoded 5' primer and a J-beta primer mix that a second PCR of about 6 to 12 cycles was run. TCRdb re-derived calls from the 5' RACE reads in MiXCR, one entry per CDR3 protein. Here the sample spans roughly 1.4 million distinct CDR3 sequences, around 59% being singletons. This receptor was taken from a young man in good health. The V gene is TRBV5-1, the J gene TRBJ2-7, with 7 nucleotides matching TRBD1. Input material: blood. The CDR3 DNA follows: TGCGCCAGCAGCATTCAGGGGGTCTCCTACGAGCAGTACTTC. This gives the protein CASSIQGVSYEQYF.